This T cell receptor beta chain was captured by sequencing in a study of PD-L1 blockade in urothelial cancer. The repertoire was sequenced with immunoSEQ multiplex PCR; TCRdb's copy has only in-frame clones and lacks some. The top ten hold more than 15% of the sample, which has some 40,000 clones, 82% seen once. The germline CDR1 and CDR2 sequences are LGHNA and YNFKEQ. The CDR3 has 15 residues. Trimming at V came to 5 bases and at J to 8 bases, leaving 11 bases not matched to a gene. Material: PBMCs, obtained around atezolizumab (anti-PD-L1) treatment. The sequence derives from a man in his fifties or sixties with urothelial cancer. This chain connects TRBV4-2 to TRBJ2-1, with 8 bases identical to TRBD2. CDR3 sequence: CASSAGLGKGDEQFF. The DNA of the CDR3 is TGTGCCAGCAGCGCGGGACTAGGGAAGGGGGATGAGCAGTTCTTC.